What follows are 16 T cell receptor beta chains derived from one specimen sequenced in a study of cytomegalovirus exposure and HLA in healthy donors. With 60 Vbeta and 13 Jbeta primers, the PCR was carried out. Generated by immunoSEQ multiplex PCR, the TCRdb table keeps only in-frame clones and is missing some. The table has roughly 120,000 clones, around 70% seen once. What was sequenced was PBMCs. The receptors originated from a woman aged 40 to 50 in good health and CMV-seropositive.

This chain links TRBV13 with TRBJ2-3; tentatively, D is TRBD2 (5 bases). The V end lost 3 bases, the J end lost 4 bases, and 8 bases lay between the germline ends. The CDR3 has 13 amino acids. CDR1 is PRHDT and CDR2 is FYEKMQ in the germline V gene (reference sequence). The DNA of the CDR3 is TGTGCCAGCAGCTTTGTTAGCGCAGATACGCAGTATTTT. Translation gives CASSFVSADTQYF.

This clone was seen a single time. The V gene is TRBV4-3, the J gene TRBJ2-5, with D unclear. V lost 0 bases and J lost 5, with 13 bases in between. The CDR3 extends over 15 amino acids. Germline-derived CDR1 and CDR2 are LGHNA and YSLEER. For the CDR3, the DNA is TGCGCCAGCAGCCAAGATCTCACGAAAGAGGAGACCCAGTACTTC. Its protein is CASSQDLTKEETQYF.

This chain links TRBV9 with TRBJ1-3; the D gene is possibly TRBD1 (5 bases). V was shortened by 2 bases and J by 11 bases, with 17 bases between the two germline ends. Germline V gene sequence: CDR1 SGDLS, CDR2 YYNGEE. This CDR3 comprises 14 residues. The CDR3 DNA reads TGTGCCAGCAGCGTGGGAACAGGCCCTCAATCCATATATTTT. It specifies CASSVGTGPQSIYF.

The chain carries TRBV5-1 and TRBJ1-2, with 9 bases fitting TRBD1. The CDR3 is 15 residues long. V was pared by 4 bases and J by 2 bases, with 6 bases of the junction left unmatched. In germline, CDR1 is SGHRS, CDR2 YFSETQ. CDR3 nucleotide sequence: TGCGCCAGCAGCCAACTACAGGGGGCCAACTATGGCTACACCTTC. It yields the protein CASSQLQGANYGYTF. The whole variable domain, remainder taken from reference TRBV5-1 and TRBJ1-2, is KAGVTQTPRYLIKTRGQQVTLSCSPISGHRSVSWYQQTPGQGLQFLFEYFSETQRNKGNFPGRFSGRQFSNSRSEMNVSTLELGDSALYLCASSQLQGANYGYTFGSGTRLTVV.

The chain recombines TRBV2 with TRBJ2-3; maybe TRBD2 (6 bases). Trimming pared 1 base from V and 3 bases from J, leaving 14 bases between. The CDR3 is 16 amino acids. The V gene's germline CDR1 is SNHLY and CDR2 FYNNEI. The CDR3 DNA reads TGTGCCAGCAGTGAAGGGGTCCCCCGGGGGACAGATACGCAGTATTTT. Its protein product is CASSEGVPRGTDTQYF.

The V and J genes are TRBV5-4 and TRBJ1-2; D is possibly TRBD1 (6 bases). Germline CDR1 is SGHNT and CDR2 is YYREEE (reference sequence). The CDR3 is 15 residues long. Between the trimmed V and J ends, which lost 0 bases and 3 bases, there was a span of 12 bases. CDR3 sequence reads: CASSLGGLGDYGYTF. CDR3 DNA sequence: TGTGCCAGCAGCTTGGGGGGGCTCGGGGACTATGGCTACACCTTC.

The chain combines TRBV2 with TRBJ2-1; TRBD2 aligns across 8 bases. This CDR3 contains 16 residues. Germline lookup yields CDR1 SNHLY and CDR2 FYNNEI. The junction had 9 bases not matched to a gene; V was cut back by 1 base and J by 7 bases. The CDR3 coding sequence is TGTGCCAGCAGTGAAGAGATTGGAGCGGGGGTTAATGAGCAGTTCTTC. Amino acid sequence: CASSEEIGAGVNEQFF.

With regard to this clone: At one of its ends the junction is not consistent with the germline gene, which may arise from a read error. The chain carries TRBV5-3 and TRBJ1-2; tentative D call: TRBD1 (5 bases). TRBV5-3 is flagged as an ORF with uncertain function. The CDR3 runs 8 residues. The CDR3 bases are TGTGCCAGAAGCTGGGGCTCCTTC. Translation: CARSWGSF.

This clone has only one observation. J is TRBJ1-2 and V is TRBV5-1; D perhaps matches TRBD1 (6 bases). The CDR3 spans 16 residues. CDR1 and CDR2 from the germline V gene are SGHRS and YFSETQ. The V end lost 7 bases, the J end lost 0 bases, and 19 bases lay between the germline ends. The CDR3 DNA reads TGCGCCAGCCGTTCTCTGGGGGCAGGGACTAACTATGGCTACACCTTC. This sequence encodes CASRSLGAGTNYGYTF.

CDR3 in amino acids: CASSSPTGGREAFF. As DNA, the CDR3 is TGTGCCAGCAGCTCCCCCACAGGGGGCCGTGAAGCTTTCTTT. This sequence joins TRBV7-9 and TRBJ1-1; TRBD1 aligns across 9 bases. Germline CDR1 is SEHNR and CDR2 is FQNEAQ (reference sequence). Unmatched junction bases numbered 7, after V lost 4 bases and J lost 7 bases. The CDR3 is made up of 14 amino acids.

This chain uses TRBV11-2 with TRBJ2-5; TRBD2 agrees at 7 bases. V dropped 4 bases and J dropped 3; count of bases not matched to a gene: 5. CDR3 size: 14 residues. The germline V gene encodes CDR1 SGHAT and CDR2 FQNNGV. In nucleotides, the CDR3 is TGTGCCAGCAGCTCCGGACTAGTTAAAGAGACCCAGTACTTC. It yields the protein CASSSGLVKETQYF.

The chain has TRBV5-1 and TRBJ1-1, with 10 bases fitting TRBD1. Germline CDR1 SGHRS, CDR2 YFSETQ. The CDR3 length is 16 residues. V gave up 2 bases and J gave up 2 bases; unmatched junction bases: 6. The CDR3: CASSLRGQGGNTEAFF. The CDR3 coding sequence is TGCGCCAGCAGCTTACGAGGACAGGGGGGCAACACTGAAGCTTTCTTT.

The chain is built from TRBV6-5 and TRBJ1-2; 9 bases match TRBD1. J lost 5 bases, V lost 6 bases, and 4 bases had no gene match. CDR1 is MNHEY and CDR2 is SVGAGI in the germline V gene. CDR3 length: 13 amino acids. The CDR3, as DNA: TGTGCCAGCAGCAGGGACAGGGATTATGGCTACACCTTC. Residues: CASSRDRDYGYTF.

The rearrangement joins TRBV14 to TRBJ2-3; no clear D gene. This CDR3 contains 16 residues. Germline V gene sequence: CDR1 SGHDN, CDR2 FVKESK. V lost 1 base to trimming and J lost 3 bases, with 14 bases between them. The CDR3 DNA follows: TGTGCCAGCAGCCAAGGGGTATCGGGTTTAACAGATACGCAGTATTTT. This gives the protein CASSQGVSGLTDTQYF. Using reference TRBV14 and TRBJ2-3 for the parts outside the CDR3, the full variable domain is EAGVTQFPSHSVIEKGQTVTLRCDPISGHDNLYWYRRVMGKEIKFLLHFVKESKQDESGMPNNRFLAERTGGTYSTLKVQPAELEDSGVYFCASSQGVSGLTDTQYFGPGTRLTVL.

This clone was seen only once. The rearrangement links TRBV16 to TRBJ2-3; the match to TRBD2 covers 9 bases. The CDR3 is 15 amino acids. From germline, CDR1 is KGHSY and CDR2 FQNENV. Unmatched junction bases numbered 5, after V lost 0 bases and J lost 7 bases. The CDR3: CASSQSRRGGHTQYF. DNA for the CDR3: TGTGCCAGCAGCCAATCGAGGCGGGGGGGCCATACGCAGTATTTT.

CDR3 DNA: TGTGCCAGCTCATACGACTCAGGGGACACTGAAGCTTTCTTT. It is translated as CASSYDSGDTEAFF. The chain is built from TRBV18 and TRBJ1-1; D may be TRBD1 (6 bases). The CDR3 sequence is 14 residues long. Germline V gene sequence: CDR1 KGHSH, CDR2 LQKENI. Trimming shortened V by 5 bases and J by 3 bases, and 13 bases separated the two germline ends.